Given below is one T cell receptor (beta chain) in context. V dropped 4 bases and J dropped 7 bases, with 24 bases sitting between them. The CDR3 totals 17 residues. Germline CDR1 reads SGHNT; CDR2 reads YYREEE (reference sequence). Clinical histories supplied by participants themselves formed the basis of cohort assignment. This sample is drawn from a study of blood T cell repertoires in COVID-19. Turning to the study itself: Nucleic acid was either cDNA or gDNA, and it came from T cells, B-cell-depleted T cells, or PBMCs.

In the authors' workflow: Reference gene primer amplification gave estimated nucleated cell counts. Profiled with immunoSEQ multiplex PCR; TCRdb holds only in-frame clones, not every one. Clone size and V and J calls were adopted from that table, with D and trimming inferred from the DNA. The sample has a few hundred thousand clones; around 83% are singletons. The material sequenced was PBMCs or T cells enriched from blood (not recorded which). The origin of this receptor is a woman between 45 and 60 years old who had recovered from COVID-19. The V call is TRBV5-4, the J call TRBJ2-1; D may be TRBD2 (5 bases). In DNA form, the CDR3 reads TGTGCCAGCAGCCCGGCTCTCCAGCGGCAGCCCCAAAATGAGCAGTTCTTC. As protein: CASSPALQRQPQNEQFF.